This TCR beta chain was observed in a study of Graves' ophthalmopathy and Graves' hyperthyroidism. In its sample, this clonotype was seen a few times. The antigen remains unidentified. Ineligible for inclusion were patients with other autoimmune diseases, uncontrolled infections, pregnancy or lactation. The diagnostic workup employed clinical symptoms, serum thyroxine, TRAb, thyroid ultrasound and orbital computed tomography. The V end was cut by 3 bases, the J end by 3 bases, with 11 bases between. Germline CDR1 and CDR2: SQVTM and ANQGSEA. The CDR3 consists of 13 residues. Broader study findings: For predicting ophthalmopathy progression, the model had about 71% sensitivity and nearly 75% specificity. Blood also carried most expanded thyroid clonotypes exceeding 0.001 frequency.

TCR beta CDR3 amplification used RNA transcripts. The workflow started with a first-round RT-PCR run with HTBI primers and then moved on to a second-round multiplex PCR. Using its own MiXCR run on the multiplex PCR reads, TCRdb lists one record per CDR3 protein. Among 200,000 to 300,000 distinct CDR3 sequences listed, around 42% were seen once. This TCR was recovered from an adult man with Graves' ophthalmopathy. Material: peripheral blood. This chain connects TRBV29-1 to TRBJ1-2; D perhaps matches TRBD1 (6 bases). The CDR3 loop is CSVDQTGDYGYTF. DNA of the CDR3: TGCAGCGTTGACCAGACAGGAGACTATGGCTACACCTTC.